This record concerns one TCR beta chain sequence. No cognate antigen has been identified for it. Base qualities are not provided; no much larger clone lies one nucleotide away. Relative to germline, V is 2 bases shorter and J is 9 bases shorter, with 14 bases between their ends. The CDR3 starts with the cysteine, ends with the phenylalanine, and has 13 residues. The kept DNA is CDR3 alone, 39 bases in frame from the first base. Library preparation used RT-PCR. Instrument used: NextSeq 550. TCRdb reprocessing: public reads trimmed at Q25 with fastp, clones called with MiXCR, in-frame beta chains kept. All rows with the same CDR3 protein become a single entry with the most common DNA and genes. Recorded for this sample are 150,000 or so distinct CDR3 sequences; roughly 24% of them occurred a single time. Of the sample, roughly 25% is held by the ten largest clones. This entry belongs to a study of patients and donors after allogeneic stem cell transplantation (dated by TCRdb to between 2020 and 2021).

Sequenced sample: blood, either unsorted or a sorted T cell fraction (not recorded which). The V and J segments used are TRBV12-3 or TRBV12-4 and TRBJ2-7; the best D guess is TRBD2, with 5 bases matching. This TCR derives from a human donor who was either an allogeneic HSCT recipient or a stem cell or donor lymphocyte infusion donor (not recorded which). It is not recorded whose cells these are; they may come from a transplant donor. The nucleotides read TGTGCCAGCAGTTTAAAGCCGGGAATTGTGCAGTACTTC. The encoded protein is CASSLKPGIVQYF.